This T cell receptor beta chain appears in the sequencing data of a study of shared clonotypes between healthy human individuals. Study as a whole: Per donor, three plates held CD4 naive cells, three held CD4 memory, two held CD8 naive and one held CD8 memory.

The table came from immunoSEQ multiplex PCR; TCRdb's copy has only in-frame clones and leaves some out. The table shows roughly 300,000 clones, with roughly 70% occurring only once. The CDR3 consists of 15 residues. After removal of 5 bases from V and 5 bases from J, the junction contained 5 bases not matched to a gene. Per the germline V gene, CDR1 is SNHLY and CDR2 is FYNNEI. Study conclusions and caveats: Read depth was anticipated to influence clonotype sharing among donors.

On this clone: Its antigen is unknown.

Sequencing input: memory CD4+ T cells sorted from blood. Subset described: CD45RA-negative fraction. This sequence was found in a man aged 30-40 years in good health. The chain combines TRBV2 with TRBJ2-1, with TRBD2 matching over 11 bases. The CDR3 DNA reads TGTGCCAGCAGTATGACTAGCGGGATTCACAATGAGCAGTTCTTC. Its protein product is CASSMTSGIHNEQFF. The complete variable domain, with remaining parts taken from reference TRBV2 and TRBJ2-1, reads EPEVTQTPSHQVTQMGQEVILRCVPISNHLYFYWYRQILGQKVEFLVSFYNNEISEKSEIFDDQFSVERPDGSNFTLKIRSTKLEDSAMYFCASSMTSGIHNEQFFGPGTRLTVL.